One and the same sample provided the 15 T cell receptor beta chains below, sequenced in a study of blood T cell repertoires in COVID-19. Sequenced by immunoSEQ multiplex PCR; TCRdb stores in-frame clones only, minus some. Of 200,000 to 250,000 clones listed, roughly nine tenths are singletons. Specimen: peripheral blood. Every receptor here comes from a woman aged 18-30 years who had recovered from COVID-19.

This rearrangement joins TRBV6-1 to TRBJ1-2, with D unresolved. Trimming cost V 1 base and J 11 bases, with 11 bases left between them. Germline lookup yields CDR1 MNHNS and CDR2 SASEGT. The CDR3 loop spans 12 amino acids. The CDR3 loop reads CASSEGPAGYTF. DNA of the CDR3: TGTGCCAGCAGTGAAGGACCCGCGGGGTACACCTTC.

J is TRBJ1-2 and V is TRBV7-9; D is ambiguous. The V end lost 1 base, the J end lost 0 bases, and 9 bases lay between the germline ends. Germline V gene data show CDR1 as SEHNR and CDR2 as FQNEAQ (reference sequence). CDR3 length: 15 residues. The CDR3 loop reads CASSLVTEANYGYTF. The DNA of the CDR3 is TGTGCCAGCAGCTTAGTGACGGAGGCTAACTATGGCTACACCTTC.

This clone appeared once. The chain joins TRBV2 to TRBJ1-4, with D maybe TRBD1 (5 bases). CDR1 and CDR2 (germline): SNHLY, FYNNEI. The CDR3 has 12 amino acids. V shed 1 base and J shed 10 bases, with 7 bases lying between them. CDR3 sequence: CASSEGGRKLFF. CDR3 DNA sequence: TGTGCCAGCAGTGAAGGGGGCAGAAAACTGTTTTTT. Based on the CDR3 plus reference TRBV2 and TRBJ1-4, the full variable domain is EPEVTQTPSHQVTQMGQEVILRCVPISNHLYFYWYRQILGQKVEFLVSFYNNEISEKSEIFDDQFSVERPDGSNFTLKIRSTKLEDSAMYFCASSEGGRKLFFGSGTQLSVL.

The rearrangement joins TRBV30 to TRBJ2-3; 11 positions agree with TRBD2. This CDR3 has 16 residues. Per germline, CDR1 GTSNPN and CDR2 SVGIG (reference sequence). V shed 1 base, J shed 4 bases, and the junction held 7 bases outside the gene matches. This CDR3 is CAWSGLAGSGADTQYF. The CDR3 DNA sequence: TGTGCCTGGAGTGGACTAGCGGGATCGGGTGCAGATACGCAGTATTTT.

On this clone itself: An end of the junction does not agree with germline; a read error may underlie this. This sequence joins TRBV20-1 and TRBJ2-7; D perhaps matches TRBD1 (6 bases). This CDR3 is 11 amino acids long. In germline, CDR1 is DFQATT, CDR2 SNEGSKA (reference sequence). CDR3 nucleotide sequence: TGTTCCGCCAGGGGAGAGGCCGAGCAGTACTTC. It specifies CSARGEAEQYF.

This sequence joins TRBV7-2 and TRBJ2-3; 9 positions match TRBD2. The CDR3 spans 15 residues. Germline V gene data show CDR1 as SGHTA and CDR2 as FQGNSA. V lost 6 bases to trimming and J lost 4 bases; unmatched junction nucleotides: 8. This chain's CDR3 is CASRNARTSADTQYF. The CDR3 coding sequence is TGTGCCAGCAGAAACGCGAGGACTAGCGCAGATACGCAGTATTTT. The full variable domain, with the rest looked up from reference TRBV7-2 and TRBJ2-3, is GAGVSQSPSNKVTEKGKDVELRCDPISGHTALYWYRQSLGQGLEFLIYFQGNSAPDKSGLPSDRFSAERTGGSVSTLTIQRTQQEDSAVYLCASRNARTSADTQYFGPGTRLTVL.

The genes are TRBV2 and TRBJ2-5, with 10 bases aligning to TRBD1. J was trimmed by 5 bases and V by 6 bases; bases with no gene match: 3. In germline, CDR1 is SNHLY, CDR2 FYNNEI. This CDR3 is 13 amino acids long. The DNA for the CDR3 is TGTGCCAGCAGCGACAGGGGGCCTGAGACCCAGTACTTC. This encodes CASSDRGPETQYF.

J is TRBJ2-7 and V is TRBV9; 14 bases line up with TRBD2. V was pared by 2 bases and J by 4 bases, with 5 bases of the junction left unmatched. The CDR3 sequence is 16 residues long. CDR1 is SGDLS, CDR2 YYNGEE, per germline. CDR3 DNA sequence: TGTGCCAGCAGCGTGAGAGGGACTAGCGGGAGTTACGAGCAGTACTTC. It yields the protein CASSVRGTSGSYEQYF.

The chain has TRBV7-2 and TRBJ1-2, with D possibly being TRBD1 (5 bases). This CDR3 comprises 16 residues. V was cut by 2 bases and J by 0 bases, with 13 bases left in between. Germline CDR1 SGHTA, CDR2 FQGNSA. CDR3 residues: CASSLYAGRSNYGYTF. The CDR3, as DNA: TGTGCCAGCAGCTTATATGCGGGACGGTCTAACTATGGCTACACCTTC.

The chain links TRBV4-1 to TRBJ1-6; TRBD1 agrees at 7 bases. The germline CDR1 and CDR2 sequences are MGHRA and YSYEKL. This CDR3 is 16 amino acids long. V shed 3 bases and J 7 bases; nucleotides not matched to a gene: 9. This chain's CDR3 is CASSQTSGTENSPLHF. The CDR3 nucleotides are TGCGCCAGCAGCCAGACATCCGGGACAGAGAATTCACCCCTCCACTTT.

The chain employs TRBV19 and TRBJ2-5; the D gene is possibly TRBD1 (5 bases). Trimming shortened V by 7 bases and J by 2 bases, and 14 bases separated the two germline ends. CDR3 length: 14 residues. Germline assignment: CDR1 LNHDA and CDR2 SQIVND (reference sequence). As DNA, the CDR3 is TGTGCCAGTAAGATCACAGGAACACAAGAGACCCAGTACTTC. Translating it yields CASKITGTQETQYF.

The count of this clone is one. This sequence joins TRBV9 and TRBJ2-2, with 9 bases aligning to TRBD1. V was pared by 0 bases and J by 2 bases, with 11 bases of the junction left unmatched. This CDR3 is built from 19 residues. Germline assignment: CDR1 SGDLS and CDR2 YYNGEE. The CDR3 is CASSVAPGQGSYNTGELFF. CDR3 sequence (DNA): TGTGCCAGCAGCGTAGCTCCGGGACAGGGATCATATAACACCGGGGAGCTGTTTTTT.

The chain joins TRBV4-2 to TRBJ2-7; a possible D gene is TRBD2 (7 bases). The CDR3 extends over 16 amino acids. V lost 2 bases and J lost 0, with 14 bases in between. Germline CDR1 and CDR2: LGHNA and YNFKEQ. The CDR3 reads CASSQPQGTISYEQYF. The CDR3, as DNA: TGTGCCAGCAGCCAACCCCAGGGGACTATCTCCTACGAGCAGTACTTC.

This clone was seen just once. J is TRBJ2-1 and V is TRBV19, with D unresolved. CDR1 and CDR2 (germline): LNHDA, SQIVND (reference sequence). Trimming left V 8 bases short and J 4 bases short, with 12 bases between. The CDR3 contains 13 residues. The DNA for the CDR3 is TGTGCCAGTTCATCCGCCAGATACAATGAGCAGTTCTTC. This encodes CASSSARYNEQFF.

Notes on this clone: The same CDR3 arises from other DNA sequences in this sample as well. The chain joins TRBV9 to TRBJ2-3; TRBD2 aligns across 8 bases. Germline V CDR1 and CDR2: SGDLS, YYNGEE. This CDR3 contains 15 residues. Unmatched junction bases numbered 1, after V lost 1 base and J lost 0 bases. CDR3 protein: CASSVSGGSTDTQYF. The CDR3 region has the DNA TGTGCCAGCAGCGTAAGCGGGGGTAGCACAGATACGCAGTATTTT.